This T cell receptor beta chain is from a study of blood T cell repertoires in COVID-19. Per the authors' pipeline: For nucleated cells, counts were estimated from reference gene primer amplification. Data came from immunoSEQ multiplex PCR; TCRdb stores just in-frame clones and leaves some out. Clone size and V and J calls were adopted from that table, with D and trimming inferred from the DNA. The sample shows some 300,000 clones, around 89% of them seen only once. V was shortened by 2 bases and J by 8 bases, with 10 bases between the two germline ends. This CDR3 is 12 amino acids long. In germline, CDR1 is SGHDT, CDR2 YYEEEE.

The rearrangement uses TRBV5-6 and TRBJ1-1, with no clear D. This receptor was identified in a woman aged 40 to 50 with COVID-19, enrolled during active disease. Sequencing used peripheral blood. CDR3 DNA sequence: TGTGCCAGCAGCTTCACGTCCAGGGAAGCTTTCTTT. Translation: CASSFTSREAFF.